These 14 T cell receptor beta chains originate from one sample sequenced in a study of blood T cell repertoires in COVID-19. Clones were sequenced by immunoSEQ multiplex PCR, and TCRdb holds only the in-frame ones, with some missing. The sample has under 300,000 clones, nearly 85% seen once. Sequenced: peripheral blood. The receptors were sampled from a human donor in a cohort sampled during active COVID-19.

This rearrangement joins TRBV9 to TRBJ2-7; D perhaps matches TRBD2 (6 bases). The CDR3 is 14 amino acids. The V end was cut by 1 base, the J end by 0 bases, with 8 bases between. The germline gives CDR1 SGDLS, CDR2 YYNGEE. In nucleotides, the CDR3 is TGTGCCAGCAGCGTAACGGGGGACTCCTACGAGCAGTACTTC. Amino acid sequence: CASSVTGDSYEQYF.

The sample holds a few counts of this clone. The J gene is TRBJ2-2, the V gene TRBV4-1, with D unresolved. There are 17 residues in the CDR3. With 0 bases removed from V and 2 bases from J, the gap between germline ends came to 13 bases. Germline V lookup: CDR1 MGHRA, CDR2 YSYEKL. DNA for the CDR3: TGCGCCAGCAGCCAAGATCCAAACTACTTAAACACCGGGGAGCTGTTTTTT. It is translated as CASSQDPNYLNTGELFF.

This clone came up a few times. The V call is TRBV5-8, the J call TRBJ1-3; the match to TRBD1 covers 8 bases. The CDR3 is 13 residues long. The germline V gene encodes CDR1 SGHTS and CDR2 YDEGEE. V gave up 5 bases and J gave up 3 bases; unmatched junction bases: 1. For the CDR3, the DNA is TGTGCCAGCAGGGACAGGGTTGGAAACACCATATATTTT. It encodes CASRDRVGNTIYF.

The chain combines TRBV12-2 with TRBJ2-7; no DNA check was done on the table's D call, TRBD1. TRBV12-2 is reported as a pseudogene. The CDR3 runs to 17 residues. DNA for the CDR3: TGTGCAAGTCGCCCTTGCCCACAGGGCCCCCGTTCCTACGAGCAGTACTTC. Translation gives CASRPCPQGPRSYEQYF.

The V call is TRBV5-1, the J call TRBJ1-4; 8 positions match TRBD1. The CDR3 consists of 14 residues. V trimming: 4 bases; J trimming: 12 bases; junction bases outside the gene matches: 11. The V gene's germline CDR1 is SGHRS and CDR2 YFSETQ. CDR3 in DNA: TGCGCCAGCAGCATAGGGACAGGTGGGAATGAACTGTTTTTT. This gives the protein CASSIGTGGNELFF.

This rearrangement joins TRBV5-8 to TRBJ2-5, with D maybe TRBD1 (7 bases). Germline values: CDR1 SGHTS, CDR2 YDEGEE. CDR3 size: 14 residues. V lost 4 bases and J 6 bases, leaving 16 bases between the germline ends. For the CDR3, the DNA is TGTGCCAGCAGCCATGACAGGGCGGGAAAGACCCAGTACTTC. Protein sequence: CASSHDRAGKTQYF.

This chain connects TRBV11-2 to TRBJ1-6; D may be TRBD1 (6 bases). Germline CDR1 and CDR2: SGHAT and FQNNGV. The CDR3 covers 15 residues. Trimming stripped 5 bases from V and 3 bases from J, with 11 bases between. The CDR3 is CASSLRTDYNSPLHF. As DNA, the CDR3 is TGTGCCAGCAGCCTAAGGACAGACTATAATTCACCCCTCCACTTT.

The chain carries TRBV6-5 and TRBJ2-5; TRBD1 agrees at 8 bases. The CDR3 extends over 15 amino acids. The germline V gene encodes CDR1 MNHEY and CDR2 SVGAGI. V lost 6 bases to trimming and J lost 7 bases; unmatched junction nucleotides: 13. The CDR3 bases are TGTGCCAGCAGATTTCCGGGACAGGCCACAGGGACCCAGTACTTC. It encodes CASRFPGQATGTQYF.

The chain recombines TRBV3-1 (or the pseudogene TRBV3-2) with TRBJ2-3, with TRBD1 matching 7 bases. There are 13 residues in the CDR3. Germline lookup yields CDR1 LGHDT and CDR2 YNNKEL (reference sequence). V shed 4 bases and J 5 bases; nucleotides not matched to a gene: 3. The CDR3 reads CASSPGQEDTQYF. The CDR3 DNA reads as TGTGCCAGCAGCCCTGGACAGGAAGATACGCAGTATTTT.

The chain has TRBV7-2 and TRBJ1-4; TRBD1 might be the D (6 bases). The germline V gene encodes CDR1 SGHTA and CDR2 FQGNSA. The CDR3 is made up of 14 amino acids. Trimming stripped 2 bases from V and 8 bases from J, with 12 bases between. The CDR3 protein is CASSLRGAREKLFF. For the CDR3, the DNA is TGTGCCAGCAGCTTACGGGGGGCGAGGGAAAAACTGTTTTTT.

As regards this clone: This CDR3 is also generated by other DNA sequences in the sample. The chain recombines TRBV2 with TRBJ1-1; a possible D gene is TRBD1 (5 bases). Germline loops: CDR1 SNHLY, CDR2 FYNNEI. Trimming pared 6 bases from V and 1 base from J, leaving 9 bases between. The CDR3 spans 13 residues. CDR3 coding DNA: TGTGCCAGCAGAGGGCAGGGGAACACTGAAGCTTTCTTT. It translates to CASRGQGNTEAFF.

The rearrangement joins TRBV6-5 to TRBJ2-7; TRBD2 aligns across 11 bases. Germline V gives CDR1 MNHEY, CDR2 SVGAGI. V lost 4 bases, J lost 3 bases, and 5 bases stayed unmatched. The CDR3 has 15 amino acids. CDR3 sequence reads: CASSSGTSGNYEQYF. DNA for the CDR3: TGTGCCAGCAGTTCCGGGACTAGCGGAAACTACGAGCAGTACTTC.

This clone was detected only once. The genes are TRBV4-2 and TRBJ2-1; no definite D call. There are 18 residues in the CDR3. CDR1 LGHNA and CDR2 YNFKEQ come from the germline V gene. V was cut by 0 bases and J by 8 bases, with 23 bases left in between. CDR3 sequence: CASSQDSDARRFTHEQFF. The CDR3, as DNA: TGTGCCAGCAGCCAAGATTCCGACGCTAGAAGGTTCACCCATGAGCAGTTCTTC.

This chain connects TRBV13 to TRBJ2-7; 7 bases agree with TRBD1. V shed 5 bases, J shed 2 bases, and the junction held 6 bases outside the gene matches. This CDR3 region has 14 residues. The V gene's germline CDR1 is PRHDT and CDR2 FYEKMQ (reference sequence). CDR3 in DNA: TGTGCCAGCAGCCTCCGACAGGGCGCCTACGAGCAGTACTTC. Residues: CASSLRQGAYEQYF.